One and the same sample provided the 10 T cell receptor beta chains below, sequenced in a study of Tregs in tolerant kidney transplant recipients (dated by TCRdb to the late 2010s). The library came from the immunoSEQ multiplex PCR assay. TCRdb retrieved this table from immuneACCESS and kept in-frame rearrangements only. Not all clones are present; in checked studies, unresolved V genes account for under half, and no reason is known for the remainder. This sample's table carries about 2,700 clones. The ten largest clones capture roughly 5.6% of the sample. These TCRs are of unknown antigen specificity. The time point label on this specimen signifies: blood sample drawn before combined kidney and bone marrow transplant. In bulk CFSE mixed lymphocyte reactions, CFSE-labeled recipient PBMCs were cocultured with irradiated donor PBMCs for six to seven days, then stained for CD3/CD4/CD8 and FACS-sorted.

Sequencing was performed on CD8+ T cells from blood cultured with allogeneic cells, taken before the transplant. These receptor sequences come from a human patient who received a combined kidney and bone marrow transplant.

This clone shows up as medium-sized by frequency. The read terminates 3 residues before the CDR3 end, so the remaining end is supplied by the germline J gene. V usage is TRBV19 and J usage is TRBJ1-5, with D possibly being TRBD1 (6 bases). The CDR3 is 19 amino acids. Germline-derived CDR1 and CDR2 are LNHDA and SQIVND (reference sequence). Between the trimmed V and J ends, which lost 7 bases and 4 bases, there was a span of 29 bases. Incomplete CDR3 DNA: TGTGCCAGTATCCCGAACCGGGACACCCTGCTTTTCTTTAATCAGCCC. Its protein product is CASIPNRDTLLFFNQP. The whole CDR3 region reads CASIPNRDTLLFFNQPQHF.

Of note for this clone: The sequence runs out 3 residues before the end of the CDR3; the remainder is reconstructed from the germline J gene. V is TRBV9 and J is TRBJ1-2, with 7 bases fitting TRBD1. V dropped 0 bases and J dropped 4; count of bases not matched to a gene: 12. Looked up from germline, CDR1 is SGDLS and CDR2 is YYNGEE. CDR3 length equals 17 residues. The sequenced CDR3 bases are TGTGCCAGCAGCGTAGGGGGCGGAGGGGGCGATAGCTATGGC. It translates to CASSVGGGGGDSYG. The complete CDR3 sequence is CASSVGGGGGDSYGYTF.

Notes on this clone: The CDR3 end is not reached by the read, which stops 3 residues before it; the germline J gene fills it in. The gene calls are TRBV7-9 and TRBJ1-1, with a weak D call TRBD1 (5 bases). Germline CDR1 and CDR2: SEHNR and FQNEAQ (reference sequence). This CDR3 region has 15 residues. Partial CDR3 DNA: TGTGCCAGCAGCTCCATGACAGCGGGGTTGGCCGAA. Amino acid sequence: CASSSMTAGLAE. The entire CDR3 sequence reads CASSSMTAGLAEAFF.

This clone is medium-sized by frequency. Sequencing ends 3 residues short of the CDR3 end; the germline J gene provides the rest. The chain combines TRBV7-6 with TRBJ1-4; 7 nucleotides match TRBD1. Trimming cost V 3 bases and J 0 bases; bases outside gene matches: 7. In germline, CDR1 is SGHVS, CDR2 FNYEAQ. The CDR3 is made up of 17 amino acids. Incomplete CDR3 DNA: TGTGCCAGCAGCTTGGAGGGGGCTGGAGCAACTAATGAAAAA. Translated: CASSLEGAGATNEK. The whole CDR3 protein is CASSLEGAGATNEKLFF.

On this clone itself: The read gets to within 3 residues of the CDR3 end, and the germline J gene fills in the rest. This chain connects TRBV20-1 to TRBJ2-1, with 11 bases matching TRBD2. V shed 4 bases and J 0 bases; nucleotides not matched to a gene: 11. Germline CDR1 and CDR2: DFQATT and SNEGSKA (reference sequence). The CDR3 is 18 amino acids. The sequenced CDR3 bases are TGCAGTGCTAAACAACTAGCGGGAGTTGATATCTCCTACAATGAG. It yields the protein CSAKQLAGVDISYNE. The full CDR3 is CSAKQLAGVDISYNEQFF.

The CDR3 spells CSVEGQITGETQYF. The DNA read from the CDR3 is TGCAGCGTTGAAGGCCAGATAACGGGGGAGACC. The gene calls are TRBV29-1 and TRBJ2-5; D is possibly TRBD2 (5 bases). The read is 3 residues too short to cover the CDR3 end, so that end is filled in from the germline J gene. This CDR3 comprises 14 residues. V lost 1 base and J lost 5, with 14 bases in between. The V gene's germline CDR1 is SQVTM and CDR2 ANQGSEA.

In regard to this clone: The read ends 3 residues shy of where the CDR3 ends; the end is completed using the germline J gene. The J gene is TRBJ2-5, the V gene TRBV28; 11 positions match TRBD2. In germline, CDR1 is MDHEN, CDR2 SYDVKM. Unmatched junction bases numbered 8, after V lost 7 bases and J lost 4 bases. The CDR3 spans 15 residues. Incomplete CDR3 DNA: TGTGCCAGCAATAAACTAGCGGGAGAGGGAGAGACC. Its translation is CASNKLAGEGET. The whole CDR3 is CASNKLAGEGETQYF.

The CDR3 spells CATSADTGGSYGYTF. CDR3 DNA (partial): TGTGCCACCTCAGCTGATACAGGAGGAAGCTATGGC. This rearrangement joins TRBV19 to TRBJ1-2, with TRBD1 as a possible D gene (5 bases). The read ends 3 residues shy of where the CDR3 ends; the end is completed using the germline J gene. Trimming cost V 10 bases and J 4 bases, with 22 bases left between them. This CDR3 has 15 amino acids. Germline V gene lookup returns CDR1 LNHDA and CDR2 SQIVND (reference sequence). The whole variable domain, filled in from reference TRBV19 and TRBJ1-2, reads DGGITQSPKYLFRKEGQNVTLSCEQNLNHDAMYWYRQDPGQGLRLIYYSQIVNDFQKGDIAEGYSVSREKKESFPLTVTSAQKNPTAFYLCATSADTGGSYGYTFGSGTRLTVV.

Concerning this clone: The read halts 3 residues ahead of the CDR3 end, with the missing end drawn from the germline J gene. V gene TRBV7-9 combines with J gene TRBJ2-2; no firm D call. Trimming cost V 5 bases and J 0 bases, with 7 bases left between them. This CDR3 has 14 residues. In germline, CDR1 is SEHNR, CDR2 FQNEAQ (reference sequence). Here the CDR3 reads CASSLNPNTGELFF. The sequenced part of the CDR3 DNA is TGTGCCAGCAGCCTAAACCCGAACACCGGGGAG.

The CDR3 DNA, read in part, is TGTGCCAGCAGCGGTAGCTCCTACGAG. Its translation: CASSGSSYE. The whole CDR3 sequence reads CASSGSSYEQYF. The V call is TRBV7-9, the J call TRBJ2-7; D is ambiguous. The CDR3 extends 3 residues past the end of the read, so its final part is completed from the germline J gene. Germline assignment: CDR1 SEHNR and CDR2 FQNEAQ (reference sequence). This CDR3 region has 12 residues. V was clipped by 5 bases and J by 0 bases, with 5 bases between them. Full variable domain (remainder filled in from reference TRBV7-9 and TRBJ2-7): DTGVSQNPRHKITKRGQNVTFRCDPISEHNRLYWYRQTLGQGPEFLTYFQNEAQLEKSRLLSDRFSAERPKGSFSTLEIQRTEQGDSAMYLCASSGSSYEQYFGPGTRLTVT.